This T cell receptor beta chain comes out of a study of T cells in Graves' hyperthyroidism and ophthalmopathy. TCR beta CDR3 regions were amplified from RNA transcripts. The TCR CDR3 first-round RT-PCR relied on the HTBI primer set. MiXCR was run by TCRdb on the multiplex PCR reads, yielding one entry per CDR3 protein. The sample records 600,000 or so distinct CDR3 sequences, 13% to 15% being singletons. Looked up from germline, CDR1 is LGHNA and CDR2 is YNFKEQ. The V and J ends lost 0 bases and 0 bases, in that order; junction bases with no gene match: 4. The CDR3 spans 16 residues. The chain recombines TRBV4-2 with TRBJ2-7; 8 positions agree with TRBD2. Sequenced material: blood. The sequence derives from a young woman with Graves' ophthalmopathy. This CDR3 reads CASSQEGTSFSYEQYF. The CDR3 region has the DNA TGTGCCAGCAGCCAAGAGGGGACTAGTTTCTCCTACGAGCAGTACTTC.